The next 8 T cell receptor beta chains were all read from a single sample in a study of cytomegalovirus exposure and HLA in healthy donors. PCR employed 60 Vbeta and 13 Jbeta primers. Here immunoSEQ multiplex PCR was the method, and the copy in TCRdb shows in-frame clones only, minus some. The sample has about 140,000 clones, 70% to 85% seen once; the top ten hold 9.7%. The specimen was PBMCs. These receptors originate from a woman in her sixties or seventies in good health and CMV-seropositive.

This chain joins TRBV28 and TRBJ2-7; TRBD2 agrees at 10 bases. Germline assignment: CDR1 MDHEN and CDR2 SYDVKM. The CDR3 length is 15 residues. Unmatched junction bases numbered 7, after V lost 5 bases and J lost 3 bases. CDR3 nucleotide sequence: TGTGCCAGCAGTCCCCCTAGCGGGAGCCGCTACGAGCAGTACTTC. Its translation: CASSPPSGSRYEQYF.

V and J are TRBV30 and TRBJ2-7; unclear D gene. The V end was cut by 0 bases, the J end by 4 bases, with 25 bases between. This CDR3 has 18 amino acids. In germline, CDR1 is GTSNPN, CDR2 SVGIG (reference sequence). CDR3 sequence (DNA): TGTGCCTGGAGTGTATTAGGCTCTGCGGCTGCACTGAGTTACGAGCAGTACTTC. Its translation: CAWSVLGSAAALSYEQYF.

This clone was detected only a few times. This chain connects TRBV10-1 to TRBJ1-4; TRBD1 agrees at 9 bases. J lost 7 bases, V lost 8 bases, and 11 bases had no gene match. Germline V gene sequence: CDR1 WNHNN, CDR2 SYGVQD (reference sequence). This CDR3 has 15 amino acids. The CDR3 DNA sequence: TGCGCCAGCGGGGCCCCAGGGACAGGGCTTGAAAAACTGTTTTTT. Its protein product is CASGAPGTGLEKLFF.

V gene TRBV30 combines with J gene TRBJ2-3; D not certain. CDR3 length: 15 residues. V lost 0 bases and J 5 bases, leaving 15 bases between the germline ends. In germline, CDR1 is GTSNPN, CDR2 SVGIG (reference sequence). The CDR3 DNA is TGTGCCTGGAGTGTACTTGGGCCCTCTCTAGATACGCAGTATTTT. This gives the protein CAWSVLGPSLDTQYF. Drawing the rest from reference TRBV30 and TRBJ2-3, the complete variable domain is SQTIHQWPATLVQPVGSPLSLECTVEGTSNPNLYWYRQAAGRGLQLLFYSVGIGQISSEVPQNLSASRPQDRQFILSSKKLLLSDSGFYLCAWSVLGPSLDTQYFGPGTRLTVL.

The rearrangement uses TRBV7-8 and TRBJ2-7; unclear D gene. The CDR3 contains 12 residues. Germline V gene lookup returns CDR1 SGHVS and CDR2 FQNEAQ. With 6 bases removed from V and 7 bases from J, the gap between germline ends came to 13 bases. CDR3 in DNA: TGTGCCAGCAGGCAAATAGCTGGAGAGCAGTACTTC. Protein: CASRQIAGEQYF.

V usage is TRBV7-8 and J usage is TRBJ2-7; D is unresolved. Trimming left V 1 base short and J 4 bases short, with 8 bases between. The CDR3 length is 13 residues. Germline assignment: CDR1 SGHVS and CDR2 FQNEAQ. The CDR3 DNA sequence: TGTGCCAGCAGCTTAGGTAGTTTATACGAGCAGTACTTC. As protein: CASSLGSLYEQYF.

The chain has TRBV7-2 and TRBJ2-7; tentatively, D is TRBD1 (5 bases). Germline CDR1 and CDR2: SGHTA and FQGNSA. Trimming left V 1 base short and J 1 base short, with 11 bases between. The CDR3 extends over 15 amino acids. CDR3 in amino acids: CASSLVGLDSYEQYF. CDR3 in DNA: TGTGCCAGCAGCTTAGTGGGGCTAGATTCCTACGAGCAGTACTTC.

The rearrangement links TRBV6-5 to TRBJ1-3; no firm D call. CDR1 is MNHEY, CDR2 SVGAGI, per germline. The CDR3 is made up of 15 amino acids. Trimming cost V 7 bases and J 0 bases, with 13 bases left between them. Written as DNA, the CDR3 is TGTGCCAGCAAGGTCGCCGGGAGCTCTGGAAACACCATATATTTT. Encoded protein: CASKVAGSSGNTIYF.